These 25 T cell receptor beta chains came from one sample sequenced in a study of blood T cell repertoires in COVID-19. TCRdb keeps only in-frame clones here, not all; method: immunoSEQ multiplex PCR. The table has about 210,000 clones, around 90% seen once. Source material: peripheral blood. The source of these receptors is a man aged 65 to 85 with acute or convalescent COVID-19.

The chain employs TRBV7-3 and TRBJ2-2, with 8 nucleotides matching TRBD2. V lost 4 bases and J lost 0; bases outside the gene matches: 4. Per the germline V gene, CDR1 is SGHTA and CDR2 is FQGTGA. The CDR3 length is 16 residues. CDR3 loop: CASSSMGLANTGELFF. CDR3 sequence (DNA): TGTGCCAGCAGCTCCATGGGACTAGCGAACACCGGGGAGCTGTTTTTT. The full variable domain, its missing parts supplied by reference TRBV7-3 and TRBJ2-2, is GAGVSQTPSNKVTEKGKYVELRCDPISGHTALYWYRQSLGQGPEFLIYFQGTGAADDSGLPNDRFFAVRPEGSVSTLKIQRTERGDSAVYLCASSSMGLANTGELFFGEGSRLTVL.

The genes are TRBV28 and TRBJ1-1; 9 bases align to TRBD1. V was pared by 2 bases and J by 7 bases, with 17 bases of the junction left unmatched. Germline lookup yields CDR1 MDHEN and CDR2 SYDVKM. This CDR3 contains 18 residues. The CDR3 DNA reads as TGTGCCAGCAGTTTACTTTTGGACAGGGGTCTCCAGCCCGGTGAAGCTTTCTTT. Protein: CASSLLLDRGLQPGEAFF.

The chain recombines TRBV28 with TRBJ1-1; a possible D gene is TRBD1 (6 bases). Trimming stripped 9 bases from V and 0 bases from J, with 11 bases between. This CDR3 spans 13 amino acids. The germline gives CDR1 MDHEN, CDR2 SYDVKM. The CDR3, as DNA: TGTGCCAGTACGGACAGCTTGAACACTGAAGCTTTCTTT. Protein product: CASTDSLNTEAFF.

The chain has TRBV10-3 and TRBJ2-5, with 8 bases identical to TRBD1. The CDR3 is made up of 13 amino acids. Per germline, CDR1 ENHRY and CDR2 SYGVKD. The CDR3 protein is CATGDRGQETQYF. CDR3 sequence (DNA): TGTGCAACAGGCGACAGGGGCCAAGAGACCCAGTACTTC.

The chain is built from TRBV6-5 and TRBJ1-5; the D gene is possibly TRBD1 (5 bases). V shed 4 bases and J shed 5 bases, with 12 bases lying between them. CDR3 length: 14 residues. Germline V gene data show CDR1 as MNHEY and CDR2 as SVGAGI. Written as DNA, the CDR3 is TGTGCCAGCAGTTCTCGGCAGGGTTATCAGCCCCAGCATTTT. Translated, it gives CASSSRQGYQPQHF.

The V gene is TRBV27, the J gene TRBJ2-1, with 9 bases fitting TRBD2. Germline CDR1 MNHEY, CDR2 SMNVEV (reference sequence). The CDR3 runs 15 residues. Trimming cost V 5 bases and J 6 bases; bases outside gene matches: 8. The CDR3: CASSTRGGKTNEQFF. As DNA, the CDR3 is TGTGCCAGCAGTACGCGGGGGGGAAAAACCAATGAGCAGTTCTTC.

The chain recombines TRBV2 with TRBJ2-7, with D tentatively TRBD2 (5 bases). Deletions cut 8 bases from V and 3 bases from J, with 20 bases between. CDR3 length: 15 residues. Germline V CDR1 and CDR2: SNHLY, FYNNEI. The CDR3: CASQPLVGVFYEQYF. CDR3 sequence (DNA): TGTGCCAGCCAACCCCTAGTGGGAGTATTCTACGAGCAGTACTTC.

The CDR3 loop is CASSQGTSGRAGSYNEQFF. CDR3 in DNA: TGCGCCAGCAGCCAAGGGACTAGCGGGAGGGCCGGTTCCTACAATGAGCAGTTCTTC. The chain recombines TRBV5-1 with TRBJ2-1; 16 bases agree with TRBD2. After removal of 4 bases from V and 1 base from J, the junction contained 8 bases not matched to a gene. Germline lookup yields CDR1 SGHRS and CDR2 YFSETQ. The CDR3 runs 19 residues.

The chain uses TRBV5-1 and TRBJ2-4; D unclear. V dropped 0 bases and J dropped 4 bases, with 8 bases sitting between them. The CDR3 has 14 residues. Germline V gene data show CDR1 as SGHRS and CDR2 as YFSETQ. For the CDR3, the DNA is TGCGCCAGCAGCTTGGGTGCAGGAAAAAACATTCAGTACTTC. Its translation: CASSLGAGKNIQYF.

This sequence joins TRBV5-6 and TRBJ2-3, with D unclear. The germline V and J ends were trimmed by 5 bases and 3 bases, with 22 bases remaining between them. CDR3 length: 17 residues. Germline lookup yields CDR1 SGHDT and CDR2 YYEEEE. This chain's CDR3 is CASSLSSASFATDTQYF. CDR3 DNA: TGTGCCAGCAGTCTCAGCTCAGCGTCCTTCGCAACAGATACGCAGTATTTT.

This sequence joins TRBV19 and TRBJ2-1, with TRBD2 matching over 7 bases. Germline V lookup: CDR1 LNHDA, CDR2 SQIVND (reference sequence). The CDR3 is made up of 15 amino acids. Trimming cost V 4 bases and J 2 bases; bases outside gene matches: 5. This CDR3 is CASSTYSGTYNEQFF. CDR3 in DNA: TGTGCCAGTAGTACCTACAGCGGGACCTACAATGAGCAGTTCTTC.

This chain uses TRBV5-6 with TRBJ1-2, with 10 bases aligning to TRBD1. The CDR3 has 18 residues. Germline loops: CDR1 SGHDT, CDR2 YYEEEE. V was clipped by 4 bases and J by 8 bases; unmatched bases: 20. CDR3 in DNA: TGTGCCAGCAGCACGGAATTCAGACAGGGGGCGCGGGGTCGGGGCTACACCTTC. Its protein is CASSTEFRQGARGRGYTF.

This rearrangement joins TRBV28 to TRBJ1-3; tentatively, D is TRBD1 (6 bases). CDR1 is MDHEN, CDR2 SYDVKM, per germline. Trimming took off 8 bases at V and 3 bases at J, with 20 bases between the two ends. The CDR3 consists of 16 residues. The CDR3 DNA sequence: TGTGCCAGCCGAAGGGGGTCTTTCGGAGGTGGAAACACCATATATTTT. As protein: CASRRGSFGGGNTIYF.

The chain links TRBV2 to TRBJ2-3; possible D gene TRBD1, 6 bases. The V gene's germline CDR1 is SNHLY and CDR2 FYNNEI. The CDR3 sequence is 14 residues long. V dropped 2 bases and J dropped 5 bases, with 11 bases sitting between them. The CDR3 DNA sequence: TGTGCCAGCAGTGAAAGGGCAGGGGTAGATACGCAGTATTTT. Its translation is CASSERAGVDTQYF.

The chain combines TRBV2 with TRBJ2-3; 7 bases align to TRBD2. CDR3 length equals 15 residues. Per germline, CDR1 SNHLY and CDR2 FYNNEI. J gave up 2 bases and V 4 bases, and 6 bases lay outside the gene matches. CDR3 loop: CASSVAGKPTDTQYF. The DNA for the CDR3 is TGTGCCAGCAGTGTAGCGGGCAAGCCCACAGATACGCAGTATTTT.

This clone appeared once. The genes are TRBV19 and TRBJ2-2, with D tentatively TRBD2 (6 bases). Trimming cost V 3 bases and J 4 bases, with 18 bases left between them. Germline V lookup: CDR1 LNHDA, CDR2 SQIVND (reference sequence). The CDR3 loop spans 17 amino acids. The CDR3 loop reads CASSISPGSFSTGELFF. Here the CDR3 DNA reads TGTGCCAGTAGTATCTCTCCCGGGAGCTTTAGCACCGGGGAGCTGTTTTTT.

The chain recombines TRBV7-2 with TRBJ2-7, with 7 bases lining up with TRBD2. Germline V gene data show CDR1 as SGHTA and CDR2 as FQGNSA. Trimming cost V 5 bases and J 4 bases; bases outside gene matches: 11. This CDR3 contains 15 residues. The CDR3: CASSPQAGVVYEQYF. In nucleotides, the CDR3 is TGTGCCAGCAGCCCCCAGGCGGGAGTAGTTTACGAGCAGTACTTC.

DNA of the CDR3: TGTGCCAGCAGTCCCTTAGCGGGGGTCTCCTACAATGAGCAGTTCTTC. Its protein is CASSPLAGVSYNEQFF. The chain carries TRBV28 and TRBJ2-1, with 9 bases aligning to TRBD2. The CDR3 extends over 16 amino acids. CDR1 and CDR2 from the germline V gene are MDHEN and SYDVKM. Unmatched junction bases numbered 5, after V lost 5 bases and J lost 0 bases.

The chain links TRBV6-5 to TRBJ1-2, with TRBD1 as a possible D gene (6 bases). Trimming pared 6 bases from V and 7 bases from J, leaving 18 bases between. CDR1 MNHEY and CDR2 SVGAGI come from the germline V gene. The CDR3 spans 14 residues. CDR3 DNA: TGTGCCAGCAGGCCATCGGGGGGGGCCGGTGGCTACACCTTC. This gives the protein CASRPSGGAGGYTF.

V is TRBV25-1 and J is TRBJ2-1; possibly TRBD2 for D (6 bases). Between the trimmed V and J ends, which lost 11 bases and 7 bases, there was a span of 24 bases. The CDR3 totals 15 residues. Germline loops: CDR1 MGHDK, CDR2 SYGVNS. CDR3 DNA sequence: TGTGCCCCTACCAAAGAGGGGAGGTTGGATAATGAGCAGTTCTTC. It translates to CAPTKEGRLDNEQFF. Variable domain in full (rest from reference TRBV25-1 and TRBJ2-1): EADIYQTPRYLVIGTGKKITLECSQTMGHDKMYWYQQDPGMELHLIHYSYGVNSTEKGDLSSESTVSRIRTEHFPLTLESARPSHTSQYLCAPTKEGRLDNEQFFGPGTRLTVL.

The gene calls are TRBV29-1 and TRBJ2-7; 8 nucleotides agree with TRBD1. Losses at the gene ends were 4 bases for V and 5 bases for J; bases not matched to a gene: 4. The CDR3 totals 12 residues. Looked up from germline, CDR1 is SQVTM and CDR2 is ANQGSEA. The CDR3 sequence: CSVGDRRDEQYF. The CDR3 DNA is TGCAGCGTTGGGGACAGGCGCGACGAGCAGTACTTC.

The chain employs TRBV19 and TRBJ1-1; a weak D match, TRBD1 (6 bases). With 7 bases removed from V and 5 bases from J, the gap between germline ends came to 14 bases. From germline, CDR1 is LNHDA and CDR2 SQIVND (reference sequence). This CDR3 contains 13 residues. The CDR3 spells CASTTGIWTEAFF. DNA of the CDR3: TGTGCCAGTACTACAGGGATTTGGACTGAAGCTTTCTTT.

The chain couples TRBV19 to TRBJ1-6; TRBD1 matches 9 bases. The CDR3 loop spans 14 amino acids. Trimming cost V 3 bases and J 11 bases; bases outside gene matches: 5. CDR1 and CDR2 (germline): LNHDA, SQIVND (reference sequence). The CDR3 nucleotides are TGTGCCAGTAGTATTCCGGGACAGGGAGCACCCCTCCACTTT. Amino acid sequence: CASSIPGQGAPLHF.

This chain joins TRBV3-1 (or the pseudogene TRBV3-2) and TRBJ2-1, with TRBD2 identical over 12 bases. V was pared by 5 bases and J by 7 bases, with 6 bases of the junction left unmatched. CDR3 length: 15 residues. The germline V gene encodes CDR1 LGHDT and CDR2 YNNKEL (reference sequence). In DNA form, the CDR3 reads TGTGCCAGCAGCTCGTCCCTAGCGGGAGGGAATGAGCAGTTCTTC. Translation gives CASSSSLAGGNEQFF.

CDR3 sequence reads: CASSQAEDRVGIQYF. DNA for the CDR3: TGCGCCAGCAGCCAAGCCGAAGACAGGGTGGGGATTCAGTACTTC. The V and J genes are TRBV4-1 and TRBJ2-4, with 7 positions matching TRBD1. From germline, CDR1 is MGHRA and CDR2 YSYEKL. The CDR3 has 15 residues. The V segment lost 1 base and the J segment 10 bases; nucleotides outside the gene matches: 10.